The present T cell receptor (beta chain) was sequenced within a study of blood T cell repertoires in COVID-19. The method was immunoSEQ multiplex PCR; TCRdb's version includes in-frame clones alone and lacks a portion of them. Among about 140,000 clones listed, approximately 80% were seen once. Trimming pared 5 bases from V and 3 bases from J, leaving 18 bases between. Germline V gene sequence: CDR1 SGHRS, CDR2 YFSETQ. There are 15 residues in the CDR3. This chain connects TRBV5-1 to TRBJ2-7, with a tentative D call TRBD1 (6 bases). The TCR was taken from a woman aged 40 to 55 who had recovered from COVID-19. Sample: PBMCs or T cells enriched from blood (not recorded which). CDR3 residues: CASSGEYRVLYEQYF. In DNA form, the CDR3 reads TGCGCCAGCAGTGGCGAGTACAGGGTCCTCTACGAGCAGTACTTC.